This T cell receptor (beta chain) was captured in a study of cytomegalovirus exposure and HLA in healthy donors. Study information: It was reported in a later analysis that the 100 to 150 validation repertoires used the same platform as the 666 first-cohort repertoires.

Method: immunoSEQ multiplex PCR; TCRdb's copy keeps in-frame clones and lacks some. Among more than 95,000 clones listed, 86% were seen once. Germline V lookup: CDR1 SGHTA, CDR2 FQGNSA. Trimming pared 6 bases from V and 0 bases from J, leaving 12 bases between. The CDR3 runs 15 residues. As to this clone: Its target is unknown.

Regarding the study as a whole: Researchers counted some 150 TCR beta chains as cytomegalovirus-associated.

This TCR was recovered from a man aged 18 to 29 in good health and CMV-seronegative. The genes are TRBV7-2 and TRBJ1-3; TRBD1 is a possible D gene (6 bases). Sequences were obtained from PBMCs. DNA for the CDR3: TGTGCCAGCAGTTTGGGACACAACTCTGGAAACACCATATATTTT. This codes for CASSLGHNSGNTIYF. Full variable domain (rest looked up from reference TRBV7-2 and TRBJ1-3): GAGVSQSPSNKVTEKGKDVELRCDPISGHTALYWYRQSLGQGLEFLIYFQGNSAPDKSGLPSDRFSAERTGGSVSTLTIQRTQQEDSAVYLCASSLGHNSGNTIYFGEGSWLTVV.